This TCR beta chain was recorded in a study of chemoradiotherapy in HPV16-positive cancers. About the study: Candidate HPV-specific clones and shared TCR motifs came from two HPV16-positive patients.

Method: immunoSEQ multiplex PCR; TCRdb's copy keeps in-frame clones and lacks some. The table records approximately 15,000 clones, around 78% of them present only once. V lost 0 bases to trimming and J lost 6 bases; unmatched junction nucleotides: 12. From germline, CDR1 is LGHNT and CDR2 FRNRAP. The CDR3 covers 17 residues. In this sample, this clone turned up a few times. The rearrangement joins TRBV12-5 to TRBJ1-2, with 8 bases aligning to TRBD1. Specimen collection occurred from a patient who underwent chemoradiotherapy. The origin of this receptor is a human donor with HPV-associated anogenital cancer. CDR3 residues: CASGLVLGPGGAHGYTF. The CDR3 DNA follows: TGTGCTAGTGGTTTGGTACTAGGGCCAGGGGGCGCCCATGGCTACACCTTC.